The 31 T cell receptor beta chains below come from one sample, sequenced in a study of shared clonotypes between healthy human individuals. The repertoire was sequenced with immunoSEQ multiplex PCR; TCRdb's copy has only in-frame clones and lacks some. The data show about 470,000 clones, with 75% to 85% seen just once and around 14% held by the top ten. The source material was PBMCs. Every receptor here comes from a woman in her 40s in good health. Some clones in this sample may be carry-over from other donors' samples.

This chain joins TRBV6-5 and TRBJ1-2; no firm D call. Germline CDR1 is MNHEY and CDR2 is SVGAGI. The V and J ends lost 4 bases and 4 bases respectively, with 19 bases between them. This CDR3 contains 16 residues. The CDR3 spells CASSSRVLSISYGYTF. The DNA of the CDR3 is TGTGCCAGCAGTTCCCGGGTATTGTCCATTTCCTATGGCTACACCTTC.

The chain is built from TRBV28 and TRBJ1-2, with D possibly matching TRBD1 (5 bases). Trimming removed 2 bases at V and 4 bases at J, with 11 bases between. Germline values: CDR1 MDHEN, CDR2 SYDVKM. The CDR3 extends over 14 amino acids. The DNA for the CDR3 is TGTGCCAGCAGTTTACCCAGGGTGGGCTATGGCTACACCTTC. Amino acids: CASSLPRVGYGYTF.

This clone was picked up one time. The chain uses TRBV5-6 and TRBJ2-1, with D possibly matching TRBD2 (6 bases). The CDR3 extends over 13 amino acids. Trimming stripped 4 bases from V and 8 bases from J, with 13 bases between. From germline, CDR1 is SGHDT and CDR2 YYEEEE. The CDR3 DNA follows: TGTGCCAGCAGCCCCTGGACTATCGATGAGCAGTTCTTC. Encoded protein: CASSPWTIDEQFF.

The chain links TRBV19 to TRBJ2-7; D not certain. Germline V gene sequence: CDR1 LNHDA, CDR2 SQIVND (reference sequence). The CDR3 totals 12 residues. Trimming stripped 4 bases from V and 5 bases from J, with 9 bases between. The CDR3 loop reads CASSTPFDEQYF. The CDR3 nucleotides are TGTGCCAGTAGTACCCCCTTCGACGAGCAGTACTTC. The full variable domain, its missing parts supplied by reference TRBV19 and TRBJ2-7, is DGGITQSPKYLFRKEGQNVTLSCEQNLNHDAMYWYRQDPGQGLRLIYYSQIVNDFQKGDIAEGYSVSREKKESFPLTVTSAQKNPTAFYLCASSTPFDEQYFGPGTRLTVT.

The CDR3 loop is CASSLVAGANTGELFF. The CDR3 DNA sequence: TGTGCCAGCAGCTTAGTGGCGGGGGCGAACACCGGGGAGCTGTTTTTT. The genes are TRBV7-3 and TRBJ2-2; 7 bases fit TRBD2. Germline CDR1 SGHTA, CDR2 FQGTGA. The CDR3 totals 16 residues. V trimming: 2 bases; J trimming: 0 bases; junction bases outside the gene matches: 3.

The V and J genes are TRBV18 and TRBJ2-1, with D uncertain. Germline V gene lookup returns CDR1 KGHSH and CDR2 LQKENI. V dropped 6 bases and J dropped 0 bases, with 12 bases sitting between them. The CDR3 is 15 amino acids. The CDR3 sequence is CASSLQDFSYNEQFF. The CDR3 DNA follows: TGTGCCAGCTCCCTCCAGGATTTCTCCTACAATGAGCAGTTCTTC.

The J gene is TRBJ2-6, the V gene TRBV18; 7 bases agree with TRBD1. The length of the CDR3 is 18 residues. Germline V lookup: CDR1 KGHSH, CDR2 LQKENI. Trimming cost V 3 bases and J 1 base; bases outside gene matches: 9. CDR3 coding DNA: TGTGCCAGCTCACCGACGGTCCCGGGACAGTCTGGGGCCAACGTCCTGACTTTC. It codes for CASSPTVPGQSGANVLTF.

This chain joins TRBV2 and TRBJ2-5, with 8 bases that match TRBD1. CDR3 size: 15 residues. Germline CDR1 and CDR2: SNHLY and FYNNEI. Trimming at V came to 4 bases and at J to 5 bases, leaving 9 bases not matched to a gene. CDR3 region: CASSVGTGGGETQYF. In nucleotides, the CDR3 is TGTGCCAGCAGTGTAGGGACAGGTGGAGGGGAGACCCAGTACTTC.

This clone has only a few counts. The chain uses TRBV28 and TRBJ1-2; D might be TRBD1 (6 bases). The length of the CDR3 is 14 residues. Germline CDR1 MDHEN, CDR2 SYDVKM. The germline V and J ends were trimmed by 5 bases and 7 bases, with 17 bases remaining between them. CDR3 region: CASSINGTPFGYTF. The CDR3 bases are TGTGCCAGCAGTATCAACGGGACACCTTTTGGCTACACCTTC.

The J gene is TRBJ2-5, the V gene TRBV5-4; a weak D match, TRBD2 (5 bases). Germline V lookup: CDR1 SGHNT, CDR2 YYREEE (reference sequence). The CDR3 has 15 amino acids. The V end lost 0 bases, the J end lost 5 bases, and 14 bases lay between the germline ends. The CDR3 region is CASSLARGSVETQYF. DNA for the CDR3: TGTGCCAGCAGCTTGGCACGGGGTAGTGTGGAGACCCAGTACTTC. Drawing the rest from reference TRBV5-4 and TRBJ2-5, the complete variable domain is ETGVTQSPTHLIKTRGQQVTLRCSSQSGHNTVSWYQQALGQGPQFIFQYYREEENGRGNFPPRFSGLQFPNYSSELNVNALELDDSALYLCASSLARGSVETQYFGPGTRLLVL.

The chain links TRBV15 to TRBJ1-2; possible D gene TRBD1, 5 bases. Trimming shortened V by 0 bases and J by 7 bases, and 15 bases separated the two germline ends. The CDR3 runs 15 residues. Germline CDR1 and CDR2: LNHNV and YYDKDF (reference sequence). The CDR3 reads CATSRDLRGLSGYTF. CDR3 DNA: TGTGCCACCAGCAGAGATTTGCGGGGGTTGAGTGGCTACACCTTC.

The chain uses TRBV6-5 and TRBJ2-3; 8 nucleotides match TRBD1. Germline CDR1 MNHEY, CDR2 SVGAGI. J gave up 4 bases and V 6 bases, and 6 bases lay outside the gene matches. CDR3 length equals 14 residues. The CDR3, as DNA: TGTGCCAGCAGGTTCCAGACAGGGGCAGATACGCAGTATTTT. Protein sequence: CASRFQTGADTQYF.

The rearrangement links TRBV6-1 to TRBJ2-7, with TRBD2 matching over 14 bases. The CDR3 is 17 residues long. The trim removed 4 bases at V and 3 bases at J, leaving 8 bases unmatched. Looked up from germline, CDR1 is MNHNS and CDR2 is SASEGT. DNA of the CDR3: TGTGCCAGCAGTGCGGGACTAGCGGGAGTAGGGAGCTACGAGCAGTACTTC. It is translated as CASSAGLAGVGSYEQYF.

The rearrangement joins TRBV7-8 to TRBJ1-1; no firm D call. CDR3 length: 12 amino acids. Trimming pared 4 bases from V and 11 bases from J, leaving 14 bases between. Germline CDR1 is SGHVS and CDR2 is FQNEAQ. The chain's CDR3 is CASSSSGPRAFF. The CDR3 bases are TGTGCCAGCAGCTCCTCGGGTCCCCGGGCTTTCTTT.

This clone was detected a few times. The chain combines TRBV6-5 with TRBJ1-2, with TRBD1 matching over 8 bases. Germline V gene sequence: CDR1 MNHEY, CDR2 SVGAGI. The CDR3 totals 11 residues. Trimming removed 5 bases from V and 7 bases from J; junction bases left unmatched: 0. The CDR3 spells CASSGQGGYTF. The CDR3 nucleotides are TGTGCCAGCAGTGGACAGGGTGGCTACACCTTC.

The rearrangement uses TRBV10-3 and TRBJ2-1; 9 bases are a match to TRBD1. The CDR3 runs 16 residues. CDR1 and CDR2 from the germline V gene are ENHRY and SYGVKD. V was clipped by 4 bases and J by 4 bases; unmatched bases: 8. The DNA of the CDR3 is TGTGCCATCAGTGCCCCTGGGACAGGGACATACAATGAGCAGTTCTTC. Its translation: CAISAPGTGTYNEQFF.

As DNA, the CDR3 is TGTGCCAGCAGTCTGACAGGGGCGAACACTGAAGCTTTCTTT. It specifies CASSLTGANTEAFF. The chain couples TRBV9 to TRBJ1-1; 8 nucleotides align to TRBD1. CDR1 is SGDLS and CDR2 is YYNGEE in the germline V gene. This CDR3 comprises 14 residues. Trimming removed 5 bases from V and 1 base from J; junction bases left unmatched: 4.

The chain recombines TRBV7-9 with TRBJ2-1, with D unclear. This CDR3 is built from 12 residues. The germline gives CDR1 SEHNR, CDR2 FQNEAQ (reference sequence). V gave up 3 bases and J gave up 5 bases, with 5 bases separating them. The CDR3 loop reads CASSFHNNEQFF. Written as DNA, the CDR3 is TGTGCCAGCAGCTTCCATAACAATGAGCAGTTCTTC.

This clone was seen more than once but under ten times. The rearrangement joins TRBV5-1 to TRBJ2-1; D tentatively fits TRBD1 or TRBD2 (5 bases each). The length of the CDR3 is 15 residues. Germline V gene data show CDR1 as SGHRS and CDR2 as YFSETQ. The V end was cut by 9 bases, the J end by 4 bases, with 20 bases between. DNA for the CDR3: TGCGCCACCTCGAGTGAGGGGACGGGGTACAATGAGCAGTTCTTC. This encodes CATSSEGTGYNEQFF. Combining the CDR3 with reference TRBV5-1 and TRBJ2-1 gives the whole variable domain KAGVTQTPRYLIKTRGQQVTLSCSPISGHRSVSWYQQTPGQGLQFLFEYFSETQRNKGNFPGRFSGRQFSNSRSEMNVSTLELGDSALYLCATSSEGTGYNEQFFGPGTRLTVL.

This rearrangement joins TRBV29-1 to TRBJ2-7; either TRBD1 or TRBD2 may fit D (5 bases each). Germline V gene sequence: CDR1 SQVTM, CDR2 ANQGSEA. This CDR3 spans 12 amino acids. The ends were cut back, 5 bases at V and 4 bases at J, with 12 bases in the middle. The CDR3 DNA reads as TGCAGCGTTACAGAGGGGAGATACGAGCAGTACTTC. Amino acid sequence: CSVTEGRYEQYF.

This clone was recorded once. CDR3 in amino acids: CASSKGQGSYNEQFF. DNA of the CDR3: TGTGCCAGTAGTAAAGGACAGGGGTCCTACAATGAGCAGTTCTTC. The chain employs TRBV19 and TRBJ2-1, with 9 bases lining up with TRBD1. Per the germline V gene, CDR1 is LNHDA and CDR2 is SQIVND (reference sequence). Trimming removed 4 bases from V and 1 base from J; junction bases left unmatched: 2. The CDR3 runs 15 residues.

The chain recombines TRBV4-1 with TRBJ1-5; a weak D match, TRBD1 (6 bases). In germline, CDR1 is MGHRA, CDR2 YSYEKL. V dropped 3 bases and J dropped 4 bases, with 13 bases sitting between them. The CDR3 length is 15 residues. Here the CDR3 DNA reads TGCGCCAGCAGCCACGGACAGCTCCTTAATCAGCCCCAGCATTTT. Its translation: CASSHGQLLNQPQHF.

The genes are TRBV28 and TRBJ1-1, with TRBD1 identical over 7 bases. With 4 bases clipped from V and 1 base from J, the junction kept 6 bases outside the gene matches. The CDR3 is made up of 15 amino acids. The germline V gene has CDR1 MDHEN and CDR2 SYDVKM. The chain's CDR3 is CASSSPRGANTEAFF. The CDR3, as DNA: TGTGCCAGCAGTTCCCCCAGGGGGGCGAACACTGAAGCTTTCTTT.

The chain combines TRBV7-9 with TRBJ1-3, with no clear D. This CDR3 has 15 amino acids. Trimming left V 6 bases short and J 0 bases short, with 12 bases between. Germline assignment: CDR1 SEHNR and CDR2 FQNEAQ (reference sequence). The CDR3 nucleotides read TGTGCCAGCAGTCCGACCCGGGACTCTGGAAACACCATATATTTT. Amino acid sequence: CASSPTRDSGNTIYF.

The chain couples TRBV4-1 to TRBJ2-7, with D perhaps TRBD2 (5 bases). The germline gives CDR1 MGHRA, CDR2 YSYEKL. Trimming shortened V by 5 bases and J by 4 bases, and 12 bases separated the two germline ends. The CDR3 extends over 13 amino acids. The CDR3 protein is CASSLESGYEQYF. The CDR3 region has the DNA TGCGCCAGCAGCTTGGAGAGCGGATACGAGCAGTACTTC.

In its sample, this clone was seen many times. The V and J genes are TRBV2 and TRBJ2-1; D is ambiguous. Germline lookup yields CDR1 SNHLY and CDR2 FYNNEI. Trimming took off 4 bases at V and 5 bases at J, with 15 bases between the two ends. This CDR3 has 15 amino acids. The CDR3 region is CASSGWYSDHNEQFF. The CDR3 nucleotides read TGTGCCAGCAGTGGCTGGTATTCTGACCACAATGAGCAGTTCTTC.

The DNA of the CDR3 is TGTGCCCCCTCTCAGGCCAGCGGGAGCCCCTACAATGAGCAGTTCTTC. Translating gives CAPSQASGSPYNEQFF. The chain couples TRBV6-4 to TRBJ2-1; 8 bases fit TRBD2. Germline V CDR1 and CDR2: MRHNA, SNTAGT. V was clipped by 11 bases and J by 2 bases; unmatched bases: 14. This CDR3 is 16 amino acids long.

The chain recombines TRBV4-2 with TRBJ2-5, with D perhaps TRBD1 (5 bases). V lost 4 bases to trimming and J lost 1 base, with 10 bases between them. Germline V gene lookup returns CDR1 LGHNA and CDR2 YNFKEQ. This CDR3 is 14 amino acids long. Written as DNA, the CDR3 is TGTGCCAGCAGCCCTGACAGCCTCCAAGAGACCCAGTACTTC. It translates to CASSPDSLQETQYF.

The rearrangement uses TRBV29-1 and TRBJ2-1; D is possibly TRBD1 (6 bases). Per germline, CDR1 SQVTM and CDR2 ANQGSEA. V was cut by 0 bases and J by 0 bases, with 12 bases left in between. This CDR3 spans 16 amino acids. The CDR3 spells CSVEDGRGNSYNEQFF. The CDR3 DNA reads as TGCAGCGTTGAAGATGGCAGGGGAAACTCCTACAATGAGCAGTTCTTC.

A remark on this clone: Being one base from a much bigger clone, this may be a read error. This chain uses TRBV13 with TRBJ2-5; the D is unclear. CDR3 length: 13 amino acids. Per germline, CDR1 PRHDT and CDR2 FYEKMQ (reference sequence). Trimming left V 5 bases short and J 5 bases short, with 12 bases between. The CDR3 sequence: CASSQTFMETQYF. CDR3 DNA sequence: TGTGCCAGCAGCCAGACCTTTATGGAGACCCAGTACTTC.

This clone has a single count. V gene TRBV11-3 combines with J gene TRBJ2-3; 7 nucleotides match TRBD2. The V and J ends lost 1 base and 4 bases, in that order; junction bases with no gene match: 8. Germline V gene sequence: CDR1 SGHNT, CDR2 YENEEA. This CDR3 is 16 amino acids long. Written as DNA, the CDR3 is TGTGCCAGCAGCTTAGGTCGGACTAGTGATGCAGATACGCAGTATTTT. Translated: CASSLGRTSDADTQYF. Looking up the rest from reference TRBV11-3 and TRBJ2-3 gives the full variable domain: EAGVVQSPRYKIIEKKQPVAFWCNPISGHNTLYWYLQNLGQGPELLIRYENEEAVDDSQLPKDRFSAERLKGVDSTLKIQPAELGDSAVYLCASSLGRTSDADTQYFGPGTRLTVL.